This TCR beta chain was sequenced for a study of CD8+ T cells in alopecia areata. Study information: The study gave treated patients oral tofacitinib at 5 to 10 mg twice daily.

The study, taken as a whole, reports: Higher clonality than in normal scalp was seen in lesional scalp, especially alopecia totalis/universalis.

As to this clone: Its antigen is undetermined.

RNA, once extracted, was reverse transcribed into cDNA for use as the sequencing template. Clones were read by immunoSEQ multiplex PCR, and TCRdb kept only the in-frame ones, dropping some. Of roughly 200,000 clones listed, around 63% were seen once; the top ten hold roughly 1.7%. The V end lost 1 base, the J end lost 6 bases, and 12 bases lay between the germline ends. Germline CDR1 and CDR2: SGHNT and YENEEA. This CDR3 spans 14 amino acids. The gene calls are TRBV11-3 and TRBJ1-1; D not certain. Sequencing used CD4+ T cells sorted from blood, obtained at week 0. The receptor's source is a human donor with alopecia areata. In nucleotides, the CDR3 is TGTGCCAGCAGCTTAGCAGCGAGGCCAGCTGAAGCTTTCTTT. It codes for CASSLAARPAEAFF.